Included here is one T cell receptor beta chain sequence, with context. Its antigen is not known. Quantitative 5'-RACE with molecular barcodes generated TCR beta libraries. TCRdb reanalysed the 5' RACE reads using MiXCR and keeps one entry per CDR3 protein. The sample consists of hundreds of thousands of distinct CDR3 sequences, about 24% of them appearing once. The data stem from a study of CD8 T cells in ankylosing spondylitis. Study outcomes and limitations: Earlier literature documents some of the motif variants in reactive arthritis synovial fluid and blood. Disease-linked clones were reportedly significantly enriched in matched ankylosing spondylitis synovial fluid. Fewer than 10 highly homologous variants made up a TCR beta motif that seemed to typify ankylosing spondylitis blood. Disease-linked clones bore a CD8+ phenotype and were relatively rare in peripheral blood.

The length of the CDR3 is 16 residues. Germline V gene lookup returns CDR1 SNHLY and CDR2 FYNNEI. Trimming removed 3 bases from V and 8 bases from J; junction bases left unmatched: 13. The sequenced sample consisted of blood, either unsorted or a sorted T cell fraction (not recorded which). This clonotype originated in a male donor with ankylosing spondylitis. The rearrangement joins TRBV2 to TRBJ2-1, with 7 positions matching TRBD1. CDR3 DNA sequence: TGTGCCAGCAGTGACCTACAGGGGAGCCGGTTGGATGAGCAGTTCTTC. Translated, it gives CASSDLQGSRLDEQFF.